This T cell receptor (beta chain) was sequenced in a study of blood T cell repertoires in COVID-19. On the study more broadly: PBMCs, B-cell-depleted T cells, or T cells provided the cDNA or gDNA that made up the material.

Method: immunoSEQ multiplex PCR; TCRdb's copy keeps in-frame clones and lacks some. The repertoire holds 140,000 or so clones, over 80% seen once, with roughly 12% in the top ten. Those who participated ranged in age from roughly 18 to 89 years and resided in roughly 26 US areas. Researchers sorted participants into cohorts using their self-reported clinical history. Two consecutive negative NP/OP PCR tests, clearance, or resolved symptoms defined Cohort 3 recovery. The CDR3 is 14 amino acids. Germline CDR1 reads MNHEY; CDR2 reads SVGAGI. The ends lost 6 bases at V and 7 bases at J; junction bases unmatched: 8.

This clonotype was sampled from a man between 60 and 75 years old who had recovered from COVID-19. The sequenced sample consisted of PBMCs or T cells enriched from blood (not recorded which). The chain couples TRBV6-5 to TRBJ1-5; TRBD1 matches at 8 bases. The CDR3 nucleotides read TGTGCCAGCAGACCGACAGGGGAAGCACAGCCCCAGCATTTT. Translating it yields CASRPTGEAQPQHF.